The 4 T cell receptor beta chains in this list originate from one sample, sequenced in a study of CD8+ T cells in alopecia areata. Regarding treatment: oral pan-JAK inhibitor, 5-10 mg twice daily. TCR sequencing used cDNA made by reverse transcription of extracted RNA. TCRdb keeps only in-frame clones here, not all; method: immunoSEQ multiplex PCR. The sample lists 150,000 to 200,000 clones, about 65% seen once, with roughly 1.3% in the top ten. The source was CD4+ T cells sorted from blood, collected at approximately week 50, from a patient treated with tofacitinib. Receptor source: a human donor with alopecia areata.

The rearrangement joins TRBV5-6 to TRBJ1-5; D is unclear. This CDR3 is 13 amino acids long. Germline CDR1 and CDR2: SGHDT and YYEEEE. The germline V and J ends were trimmed by 0 bases and 7 bases, with 8 bases remaining between them. The CDR3 is CASSLGPGQPQHF. CDR3 sequence (DNA): TGTGCCAGCAGCTTGGGACCGGGGCAGCCCCAGCATTTT.

V is TRBV29-1 and J is TRBJ1-2; unclear D gene. CDR3 length: 11 amino acids. The germline V gene encodes CDR1 SQVTM and CDR2 ANQGSEA. Between the trimmed V and J ends, which lost 4 bases and 10 bases, there was a span of 13 bases. The CDR3 DNA sequence: TGCAGCGTTGGCGGGGTCAGTGACTACACCTTC. This sequence encodes CSVGGVSDYTF.

This clone was found a few times. V gene TRBV7-3 combines with J gene TRBJ1-1; 8 nucleotides line up with TRBD1. CDR3 length equals 15 residues. The J segment lost 5 bases and the V segment lost 5 bases, leaving 10 bases of the junction unmatched. CDR1 and CDR2 (germline): SGHTA, FQGTGA. Written as DNA, the CDR3 is TGTGCCAGCAGCCTAGAAGGCAGGGGGCTAACTGAAGCTTTCTTT. This encodes CASSLEGRGLTEAFF.

There are a few counts of this clone. The rearrangement links TRBV4-2 to TRBJ2-1; the D gene is possibly TRBD2 (5 bases). V was shortened by 2 bases and J by 0 bases, with 8 bases between the two germline ends. Germline-derived CDR1 and CDR2 are LGHNA and YNFKEQ. The CDR3 length is 15 residues. The CDR3 sequence: CASSQQLGSYNEQFF. The CDR3 bases are TGTGCCAGCAGCCAACAACTAGGCTCCTACAATGAGCAGTTCTTC.